Shown below are 12 T cell receptor beta chains from a single sample sequenced in a study of control samples from healthy donors and cancer patients. Some clones are missing from TCRdb's copy, which holds only in-frame ones; the method was immunoSEQ multiplex PCR. The data hold approximately 6,600 clones, with 72% observed a single time. Sequences were obtained from formalin-fixed, paraffin-embedded tissue. Receptors originate from a male donor with melanoma.

This clone came up once. V and J are TRBV28 and TRBJ1-1, with TRBD1 as a possible D gene (5 bases). V lost 4 bases to trimming and J lost 5 bases, with 23 bases between them. There are 17 residues in the CDR3. Looked up from germline, CDR1 is MDHEN and CDR2 is SYDVKM. The chain's CDR3 is CASSWAPGGGATTEAFF. DNA of the CDR3: TGTGCCAGCAGTTGGGCTCCCGGAGGAGGGGCAACAACTGAAGCTTTCTTT.

The J gene is TRBJ2-2, the V gene TRBV6-5; D is possibly TRBD1 (6 bases). The germline V gene encodes CDR1 MNHEY and CDR2 SVGAGI. Between the trimmed V and J ends, which lost 6 bases and 2 bases, there was a span of 10 bases. The CDR3 has 14 residues. The CDR3 loop is CASSWTENTGELFF. In nucleotides, the CDR3 is TGTGCCAGCAGCTGGACAGAAAACACCGGGGAGCTGTTTTTT.

The CDR3 loop is CATSRDGNLAYEQYF. CDR3 DNA sequence: TGTGCCACCAGCAGAGATGGGAACTTAGCCTACGAGCAGTACTTC. The chain uses TRBV15 and TRBJ2-7; no reliable D call. The CDR3 consists of 15 residues. V lost 0 bases to trimming and J lost 2 bases, with 11 bases between them. Germline lookup yields CDR1 LNHNV and CDR2 YYDKDF (reference sequence).

In its sample, this clone was seen a few times. This chain's CDR3 is CASSLRGLAGVGANVLTF. The CDR3 DNA follows: TGTGCCAGTAGTCTGAGGGGACTAGCGGGAGTTGGGGCCAACGTCCTGACTTTC. This sequence joins TRBV19 and TRBJ2-6, with 14 bases aligning to TRBD2. This CDR3 region has 18 residues. The germline V gene has CDR1 LNHDA and CDR2 SQIVND (reference sequence). V trimming: 5 bases; J trimming: 3 bases; junction bases outside the gene matches: 6.

The chain links TRBV5-1 to TRBJ2-3; TRBD2 matches 13 bases. J was trimmed by 6 bases and V by 2 bases; bases with no gene match: 6. The CDR3 consists of 16 residues. Per germline, CDR1 SGHRS and CDR2 YFSETQ. Here the CDR3 reads CASSFRLAGGPDTQYF. CDR3 nucleotide sequence: TGCGCCAGCAGCTTCAGACTAGCGGGAGGCCCGGATACGCAGTATTTT.

This chain connects TRBV9 to TRBJ1-6; D is unclear. The ends were cut back, 0 bases at V and 8 bases at J, with 6 bases in the middle. Germline assignment: CDR1 SGDLS and CDR2 YYNGEE. The CDR3 totals 13 residues. Written as DNA, the CDR3 is TGTGCCAGCAGCGTAGGGGGAGATTCACCCCTCCACTTT. This codes for CASSVGGDSPLHF.

This chain uses TRBV10-3 with TRBJ1-5, with 7 bases aligning to TRBD1. CDR1 is ENHRY and CDR2 is SYGVKD in the germline V gene. Germline trimming cut 4 bases from V and 4 bases from J; bases unmatched to any gene: 4. CDR3 length: 14 residues. This chain's CDR3 is CAISADRENQPQHF. Written as DNA, the CDR3 is TGTGCCATCAGTGCCGACAGGGAAAATCAGCCCCAGCATTTT.

The V gene is TRBV20-1, the J gene TRBJ2-1; no clear D. From germline, CDR1 is DFQATT and CDR2 SNEGSKA (reference sequence). The V gene lost 3 bases and the J gene lost 3 bases, with 12 bases spanning the gap. This CDR3 comprises 14 residues. The CDR3 spells CSASPRWHYNEQFF. For the CDR3, the DNA is TGCAGTGCTAGTCCACGATGGCACTACAATGAGCAGTTCTTC.

V and J are TRBV5-1 and TRBJ2-7; D is unresolved. The germline V gene encodes CDR1 SGHRS and CDR2 YFSETQ. V gave up 0 bases and J gave up 3 bases, with 4 bases separating them. The CDR3 is 12 residues long. CDR3 nucleotide sequence: TGCGCCAGCAGCTTGGGGAACTACGAGCAGTACTTC. Translating gives CASSLGNYEQYF.

This sequence joins TRBV11-3 and TRBJ2-1; 7 bases match TRBD1. The length of the CDR3 is 14 residues. J lost 7 bases, V lost 5 bases, and 8 bases had no gene match. Germline V lookup: CDR1 SGHNT, CDR2 YENEEA. The CDR3 is CASSPTDRSNEQFF. The CDR3, as DNA: TGTGCCAGCAGCCCAACGGACAGGAGTAATGAGCAGTTCTTC.

The table lists this clone with a few counts. The chain links TRBV28 to TRBJ2-5, with D possibly being TRBD1 or TRBD2 (5 bases each). Trimming cost V 5 bases and J 1 base, with 14 bases left between them. In germline, CDR1 is MDHEN, CDR2 SYDVKM. CDR3 length equals 15 residues. CDR3 bases: TGTGCCAGCAGTCCGAGGGGTCAGATCCAAGAGACCCAGTACTTC. This gives the protein CASSPRGQIQETQYF.

The rearrangement uses TRBV3-1 (or the pseudogene TRBV3-2) and TRBJ2-4; perhaps TRBD2 as D (5 bases). This CDR3 region has 13 residues. V was clipped by 4 bases and J by 9 bases, with 13 bases between them. CDR1 LGHDT and CDR2 YNNKEL come from the germline V gene (reference sequence). In DNA form, the CDR3 reads TGTGCCAGCAGCCCCCGGGGTAGCAGCATTCAGTACTTC. Amino acids: CASSPRGSSIQYF.